This T cell receptor beta chain was obtained from a study of blood T cell repertoires in COVID-19. The overall study: Italy, Spain and the United States were the sources of the convalescent and acute COVID-19 samples. T cells, B-cell-depleted T cells, or PBMCs provided the cDNA or gDNA that served as material.

The V segment lost 5 bases and the J segment 1 base; nucleotides outside the gene matches: 11. The CDR3 loop spans 17 amino acids. Germline assignment: CDR1 SGHNT and CDR2 YENEEA. Source study methods: Reference gene primer amplification in the assay estimated nucleated cell counts. Here immunoSEQ multiplex PCR was the method, and the copy in TCRdb shows in-frame clones only, minus some. That table supplies the V and J calls and clone size; D and trimming were determined from the DNA. The sample includes under 200,000 clones, 85% to 95% of them seen just once. The receptor comes from a man aged 50 to 59 with acute or convalescent COVID-19. The sequencing input was peripheral blood. V is TRBV11-3 and J is TRBJ2-5; 9 positions agree with TRBD1. In DNA form, the CDR3 reads TGTGCCAGCAGCCGAGGTGGTGGGACAGGGCTCCAAGAGACCCAGTACTTC. Translation: CASSRGGGTGLQETQYF.